What follows are 5 T cell receptor beta chains derived from one specimen sequenced in a study of cytomegalovirus exposure and HLA in healthy donors. Primers included in the PCR were 60 Vbeta and 13 Jbeta primers. Generated by immunoSEQ multiplex PCR, the TCRdb table keeps only in-frame clones and is missing some. The sample has 150,000 to 200,000 clones; 65% to 85% are singletons. The sequenced sample consisted of PBMCs. The receptors were sampled from a man aged 45-60 years in good health and CMV-seropositive.

This chain connects TRBV4-1 to TRBJ2-1, with D tentatively TRBD1 (5 bases). The germline gives CDR1 MGHRA, CDR2 YSYEKL. This CDR3 spans 15 amino acids. The V end was cut by 0 bases, the J end by 12 bases, with 18 bases between. For the CDR3, the DNA is TGCGCCAGCAGCCAAGAATTGGACACCGGGTTTGGGCAGTTCTTC. This sequence encodes CASSQELDTGFGQFF.

The chain is built from TRBV27 and TRBJ2-2; the match to TRBD1 covers 8 bases. With 4 bases clipped from V and 7 bases from J, the junction kept 5 bases outside the gene matches. The CDR3 length is 14 residues. Germline CDR1 and CDR2: MNHEY and SMNVEV (reference sequence). The CDR3 DNA follows: TGTGCCAGCAGTTCCGGACAGGGACTCGGGGAGCTGTTTTTT. This gives the protein CASSSGQGLGELFF.

Of note for this clone: Other DNA sequences in the same sample also yield this CDR3. This CDR3 is CASSFGQGNQPQHF. CDR3 DNA: TGTGCCAGCAGCTTCGGACAGGGCAATCAGCCCCAGCATTTT. The chain has TRBV7-9 and TRBJ1-5; 7 bases match TRBD1. The junction had 1 base not matched to a gene; V was cut back by 3 bases and J by 2 bases. The length of the CDR3 is 14 residues. CDR1 SEHNR and CDR2 FQNEAQ come from the germline V gene (reference sequence). The variable domain in full, with the rest retrieved from reference TRBV7-9 and TRBJ1-5, is DTGVSQNPRHKITKRGQNVTFRCDPISEHNRLYWYRQTLGQGPEFLTYFQNEAQLEKSRLLSDRFSAERPKGSFSTLEIQRTEQGDSAMYLCASSFGQGNQPQHFGDGTRLSIL.

This chain uses TRBV5-1 with TRBJ1-2, with 9 bases identical to TRBD1. The CDR3 contains 15 residues. V dropped 5 bases and J dropped 5; count of bases not matched to a gene: 10. Germline-derived CDR1 and CDR2 are SGHRS and YFSETQ. The CDR3 region has the DNA TGCGCCAGCAGACCCCCCGGGACAGGGATTTATGGCTACACCTTC. This codes for CASRPPGTGIYGYTF.

V and J are TRBV5-1 and TRBJ2-1, with D tentatively TRBD2 (5 bases). Trimming removed 4 bases at V and 7 bases at J, with 12 bases between. There are 13 residues in the CDR3. The germline CDR1 and CDR2 sequences are SGHRS and YFSETQ. The CDR3 loop is CASSVTRGNEQFF. Here the CDR3 DNA reads TGCGCCAGCAGCGTTACTAGAGGTAATGAGCAGTTCTTC.